The 5 T cell receptor beta chains in this list originate from one sample, sequenced in a study of cytotoxic CD8 clonotypes in ibrutinib-treated CLL. Only in-frame clones appear in the TCRdb table, and some are missing; sequencing was by immunoSEQ multiplex PCR. The repertoire has some 23,000 clones, about 69% of them found once; the top ten carry under 50%. Sequencing used PBMCs, obtained after 12 months of ibrutinib treatment. Receptors were obtained from a human donor with chronic lymphocytic leukemia.

The rearrangement links TRBV25-1 to TRBJ2-7, with 8 nucleotides matching TRBD1. The J segment lost 4 bases and the V segment lost 3 bases, leaving 14 bases of the junction unmatched. The CDR3 extends over 17 amino acids. Germline V gene data show CDR1 as MGHDK and CDR2 as SYGVNS. The CDR3 is CASSDGSGDRGLYEQYF. DNA for the CDR3: TGTGCCAGCAGTGATGGGTCCGGCGACAGGGGACTTTACGAGCAGTACTTC.

V and J are TRBV10-2 and TRBJ1-3; D not certain. V dropped 7 bases and J dropped 8 bases, with 21 bases sitting between them. Looked up from germline, CDR1 is WSHSY and CDR2 is SAAADI. This CDR3 contains 15 residues. CDR3 sequence reads: CASKDLRAPWDTIYF. In DNA form, the CDR3 reads TGCGCCAGCAAAGACCTCCGGGCCCCCTGGGACACCATATATTTT.

The chain has TRBV6-6 and TRBJ2-7; 8 bases line up with TRBD2. Looked up from germline, CDR1 is MNHNY and CDR2 is SVGAGI (reference sequence). CDR3 size: 13 residues. Trimming took 10 bases from V and 2 from J; bases not matched to a gene: 7. CDR3 DNA sequence: TGTGCCATCTCGGGGGGGGCCACCTACGAGCAGTACTTC. It specifies CAISGGATYEQYF.

The J gene is TRBJ1-2, the V gene TRBV23-1, with a possible D match to TRBD1 (6 bases). TRBV23-1 belongs to the ORF category, with a function that is uncertain. V lost 2 bases and J lost 0, with 22 bases in between. This CDR3 comprises 19 residues. The CDR3 DNA reads TGCGCCAGCAGTCAAACCGGGACAACCGAAACATCAGCTAACTATGGCTACACCTTC. Translation gives CASSQTGTTETSANYGYTF.

This chain links TRBV7-2 with TRBJ2-7, with D perhaps matching TRBD2 (7 bases). Per the germline V gene, CDR1 is SGHTA and CDR2 is FQGNSA. V lost 1 base, J lost 2 bases, and 15 bases lay in between. The CDR3 sequence is 16 residues long. For the CDR3, the DNA is TGTGCCAGCAGCTTAGAAAGGGGGGGGATGGCCTACGAGCAGTACTTC. Amino acids: CASSLERGGMAYEQYF.